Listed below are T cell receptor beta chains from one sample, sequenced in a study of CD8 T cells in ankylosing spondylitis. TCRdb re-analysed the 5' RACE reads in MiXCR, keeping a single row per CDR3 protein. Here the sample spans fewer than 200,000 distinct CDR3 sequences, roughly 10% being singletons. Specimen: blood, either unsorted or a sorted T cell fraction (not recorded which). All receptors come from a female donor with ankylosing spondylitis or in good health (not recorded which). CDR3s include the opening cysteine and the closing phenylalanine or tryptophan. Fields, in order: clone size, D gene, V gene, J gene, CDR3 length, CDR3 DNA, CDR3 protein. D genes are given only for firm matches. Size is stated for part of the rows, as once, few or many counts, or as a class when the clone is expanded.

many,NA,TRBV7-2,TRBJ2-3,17,TGTGCCAGCAGCTTAGGTCCCCCCCGGTTCAGCGCAGATACGCAGTATTTT,CASSLGPPRFSADTQYF
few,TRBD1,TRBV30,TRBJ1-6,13,TGTGCCTGGAGTGTACCCGGGGGGACAGCGCTCCACTTT,CAWSVPGGTALHF
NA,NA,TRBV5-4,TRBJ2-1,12,TGTGCCAGCAGCCAAGTGGTTAATGAGCAGTTCTTC,CASSQVVNEQFF
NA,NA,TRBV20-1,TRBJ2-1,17,TGCAGTGCTAGAGAAGGGAACGGAGCGGGCTCCTACAATGAGCAGTTCTTC,CSAREGNGAGSYNEQFF
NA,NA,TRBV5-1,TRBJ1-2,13,TGCGCCAGCAGCTTGGGGGCAGTGCGGGGCTACACCTTC,CASSLGAVRGYTF
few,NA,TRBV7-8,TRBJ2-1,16,TGTGCCAGCAGCTTAGAGGGTGGTCTAGCGAGGTTGGAGCAGTTCTTC,CASSLEGGLARLEQFF
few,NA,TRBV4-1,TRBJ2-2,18,TGCGCCAGCAGCCAAGATGGAACGGGCCTAAGAATGGGCGGGGAGCTGTTTTTT,CASSQDGTGLRMGGELFF
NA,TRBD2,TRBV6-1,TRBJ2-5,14,TGTGCCAGCAAAGAGTATAGCGGGAGGGAGACCCAGTACTTC,CASKEYSGRETQYF
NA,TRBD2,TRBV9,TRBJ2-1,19,TGTGCCAGCAGCTGTTCATCAGGTTTAGCGGGGGAGATTTACAATGAGCAGTTCTTC,CASSCSSGLAGEIYNEQFF
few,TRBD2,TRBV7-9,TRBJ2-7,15,TGTGCCAGCAGCTCCGCAGCGGGAATCTCCTACGAGCAGTACTTC,CASSSAAGISYEQYF
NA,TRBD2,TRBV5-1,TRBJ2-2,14,TGCGCCAGCAGCGGGGGGGACAACACCGGGGAGCTGTTTTTT,CASSGGDNTGELFF
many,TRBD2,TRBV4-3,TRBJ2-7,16,TGCGCCAGCAGCCTCTCCTGGACTAGCGAACTCTACGAGCAGTACTTC,CASSLSWTSELYEQYF
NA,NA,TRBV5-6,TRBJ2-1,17,TGTGCCAGCAGCTTGCTTACGCGGTCGCTCTCCTACAATGAGCAGTTCTTC,CASSLLTRSLSYNEQFF
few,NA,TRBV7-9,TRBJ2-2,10,TGTGCCAGCAGCACCGGGGAGCTGTTTTTT,CASSTGELFF
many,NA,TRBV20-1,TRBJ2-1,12,TGCAGTGCTAGAGACGGGGGCAATGAGCAGTTCTTC,CSARDGGNEQFF
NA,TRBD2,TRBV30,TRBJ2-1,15,TGTGCCTGGGGAACTAGCGGGAGGTCCTACAATGAGCAGTTCTTC,CAWGTSGRSYNEQFF
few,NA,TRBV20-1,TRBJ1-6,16,TGCAGTGCTAGGAGAGGAGGCGCAGGGGCAAATTCACCCCTCCACTTT,CSARRGGAGANSPLHF
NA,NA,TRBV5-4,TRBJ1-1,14,TGTGCCAGCAGCTCGGCAGGGATGGGGACTGAAGCTTTCTTT,CASSSAGMGTEAFF
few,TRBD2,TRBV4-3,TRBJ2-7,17,TGCGCCAGCAGCCCCGAGGGGGCGGGACTAGCGAACTACGAGCAGTACTTC,CASSPEGAGLANYEQYF
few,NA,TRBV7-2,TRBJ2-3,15,TGTGCCAGCAGCCCCATCTCGTGGGGCACAGATACGCAGTATTTT,CASSPISWGTDTQYF
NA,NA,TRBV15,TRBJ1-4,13,TGTGCCACCAGCAGACCAGAGCGGGAAAAACTGTTTTTT,CATSRPEREKLFF
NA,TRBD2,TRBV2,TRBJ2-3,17,TGTGCCAGCAGTGGGGGGACTAGCGGGAGAAGGGGGGATACGCAGTATTTT,CASSGGTSGRRGDTQYF
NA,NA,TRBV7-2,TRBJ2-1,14,TGTGCCAGCAGCTTAGCGGAAGGGCCGGATGAGCAGTTCTTC,CASSLAEGPDEQFF
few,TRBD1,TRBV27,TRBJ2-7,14,TGTGCCAGCAGTCCCGGGACAGGGGTACACGAGCAGTACTTC,CASSPGTGVHEQYF
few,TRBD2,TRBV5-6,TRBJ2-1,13,TGTGCCAGCAGCCCGGTTGGAGCGGGAGGGTTGTTCTTC,CASSPVGAGGLFF
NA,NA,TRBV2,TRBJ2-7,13,TGTGCCAGCCGAGGGGGGGAGGGTAACGAGCAGTACTTC,CASRGGEGNEQYF
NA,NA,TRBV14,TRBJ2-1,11,TGTGCCAGCAGCCAAGGACATGAGCAGTTCTTC,CASSQGHEQFF
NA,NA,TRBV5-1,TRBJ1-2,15,TGCGCCAGCAGGCTGTTGGCCGGGGGGATGAATGGCTACACCTTC,CASRLLAGGMNGYTF
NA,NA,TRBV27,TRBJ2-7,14,TGTGCCAGCAGTCCCGTCGGGACAGCGGGCGAGCAGTACTTC,CASSPVGTAGEQYF
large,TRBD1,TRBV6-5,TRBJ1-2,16,TGTGCCAGCAGGCTCCAGACAGGGGCCGGATTTTATGGCTACACCTTC,CASRLQTGAGFYGYTF